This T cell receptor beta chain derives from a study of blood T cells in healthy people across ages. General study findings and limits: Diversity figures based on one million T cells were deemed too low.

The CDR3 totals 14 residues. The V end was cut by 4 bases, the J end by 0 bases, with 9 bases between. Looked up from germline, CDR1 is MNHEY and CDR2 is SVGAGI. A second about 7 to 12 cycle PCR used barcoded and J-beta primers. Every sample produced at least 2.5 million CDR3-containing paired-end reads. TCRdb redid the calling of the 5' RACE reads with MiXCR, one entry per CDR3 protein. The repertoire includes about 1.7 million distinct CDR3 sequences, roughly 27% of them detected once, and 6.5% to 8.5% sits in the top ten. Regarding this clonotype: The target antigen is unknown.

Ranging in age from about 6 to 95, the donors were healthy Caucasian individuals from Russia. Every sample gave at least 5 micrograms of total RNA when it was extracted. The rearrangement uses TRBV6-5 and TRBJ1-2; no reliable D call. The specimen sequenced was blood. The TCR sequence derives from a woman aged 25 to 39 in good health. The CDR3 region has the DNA TGTGCCAGCAGTTCCAGTATCACTAACTATGGCTACACCTTC. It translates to CASSSSITNYGYTF.